This T cell receptor beta chain comes out of a study of breast tumors, draining lymph nodes, adjacent tissues. Study-level findings and limits: That most tumor T cells come from lymph nodes remained unproven. Tumor repertoires ranked between lymph nodes and nontumor tissue in diversity, with V and J gene preferences.

J was trimmed by 0 bases and V by 6 bases; bases with no gene match: 4. CDR3 length: 15 amino acids. Germline V gives CDR1 MDHEN, CDR2 SYDVKM. Worth noting for this clonotype: The antigen remains unidentified.

TCRdb re-analysed the multiplex PCR reads in MiXCR, keeping a single row per CDR3 protein. Counted here are some 130,000 distinct CDR3 sequences, around 24% occurring once; the ten biggest clones make up 2.6%. The lymph nodes were axillary draining lymph nodes from breast cancer patients. This chain links TRBV28 with TRBJ1-3; TRBD1 matches at 8 bases. This TCR was sampled from a female donor with breast cancer. Some clones in this sample may be carry-over from other donors' samples. What was sequenced was axillary lymph node tissue. The CDR3 sequence: CASSRGQDSGNTIYF. For the CDR3, the DNA is TGTGCCAGCAGCCGGGGACAGGACTCTGGAAACACCATATATTTT.